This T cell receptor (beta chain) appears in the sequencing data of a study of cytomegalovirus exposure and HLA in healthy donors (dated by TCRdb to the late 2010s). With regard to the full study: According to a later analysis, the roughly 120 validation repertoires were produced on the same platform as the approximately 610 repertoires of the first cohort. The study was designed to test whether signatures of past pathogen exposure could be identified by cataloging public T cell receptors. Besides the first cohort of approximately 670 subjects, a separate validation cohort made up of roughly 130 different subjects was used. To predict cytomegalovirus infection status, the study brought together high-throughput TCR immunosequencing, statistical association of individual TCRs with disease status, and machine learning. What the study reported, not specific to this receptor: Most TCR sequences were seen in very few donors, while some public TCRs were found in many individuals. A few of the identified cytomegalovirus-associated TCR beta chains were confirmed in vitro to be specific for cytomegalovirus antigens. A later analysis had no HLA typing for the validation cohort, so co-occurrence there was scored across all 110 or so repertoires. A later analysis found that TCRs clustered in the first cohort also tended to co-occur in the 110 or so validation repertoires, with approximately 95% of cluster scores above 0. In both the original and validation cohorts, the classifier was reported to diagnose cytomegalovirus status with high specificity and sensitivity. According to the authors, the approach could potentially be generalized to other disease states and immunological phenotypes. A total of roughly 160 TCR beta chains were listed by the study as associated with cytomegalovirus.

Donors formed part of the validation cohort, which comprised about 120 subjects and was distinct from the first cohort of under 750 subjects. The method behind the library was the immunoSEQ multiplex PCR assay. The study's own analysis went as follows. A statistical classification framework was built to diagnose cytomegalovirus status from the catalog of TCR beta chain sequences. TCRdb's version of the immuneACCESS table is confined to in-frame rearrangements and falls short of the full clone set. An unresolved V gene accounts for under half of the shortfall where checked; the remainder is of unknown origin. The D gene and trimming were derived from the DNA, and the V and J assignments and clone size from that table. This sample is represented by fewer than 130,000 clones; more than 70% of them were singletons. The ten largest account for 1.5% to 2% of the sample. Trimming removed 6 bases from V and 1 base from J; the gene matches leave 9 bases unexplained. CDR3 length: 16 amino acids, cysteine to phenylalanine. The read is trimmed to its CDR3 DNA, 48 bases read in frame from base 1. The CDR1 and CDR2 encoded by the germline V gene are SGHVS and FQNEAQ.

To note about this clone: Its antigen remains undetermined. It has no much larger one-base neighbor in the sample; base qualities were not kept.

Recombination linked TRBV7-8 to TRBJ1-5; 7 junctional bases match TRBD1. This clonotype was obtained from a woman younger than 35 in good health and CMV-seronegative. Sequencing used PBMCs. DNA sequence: TGTGCCAGCAGTCCGGACAGGCTTCGGAGCAATCAGCCCCAGCATTTT. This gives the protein CASSPDRLRSNQPQHF. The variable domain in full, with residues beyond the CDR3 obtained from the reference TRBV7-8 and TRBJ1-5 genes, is GAGVSQSPRYKVAKRGQDVALRCDPISGHVSLFWYQQALGQGPEFLTYFQNEAQLDKSGLPSDRFFAERPEGSVSTLKIQRTQQEDSAVYLCASSPDRLRSNQPQHFGDGTRLSIL.